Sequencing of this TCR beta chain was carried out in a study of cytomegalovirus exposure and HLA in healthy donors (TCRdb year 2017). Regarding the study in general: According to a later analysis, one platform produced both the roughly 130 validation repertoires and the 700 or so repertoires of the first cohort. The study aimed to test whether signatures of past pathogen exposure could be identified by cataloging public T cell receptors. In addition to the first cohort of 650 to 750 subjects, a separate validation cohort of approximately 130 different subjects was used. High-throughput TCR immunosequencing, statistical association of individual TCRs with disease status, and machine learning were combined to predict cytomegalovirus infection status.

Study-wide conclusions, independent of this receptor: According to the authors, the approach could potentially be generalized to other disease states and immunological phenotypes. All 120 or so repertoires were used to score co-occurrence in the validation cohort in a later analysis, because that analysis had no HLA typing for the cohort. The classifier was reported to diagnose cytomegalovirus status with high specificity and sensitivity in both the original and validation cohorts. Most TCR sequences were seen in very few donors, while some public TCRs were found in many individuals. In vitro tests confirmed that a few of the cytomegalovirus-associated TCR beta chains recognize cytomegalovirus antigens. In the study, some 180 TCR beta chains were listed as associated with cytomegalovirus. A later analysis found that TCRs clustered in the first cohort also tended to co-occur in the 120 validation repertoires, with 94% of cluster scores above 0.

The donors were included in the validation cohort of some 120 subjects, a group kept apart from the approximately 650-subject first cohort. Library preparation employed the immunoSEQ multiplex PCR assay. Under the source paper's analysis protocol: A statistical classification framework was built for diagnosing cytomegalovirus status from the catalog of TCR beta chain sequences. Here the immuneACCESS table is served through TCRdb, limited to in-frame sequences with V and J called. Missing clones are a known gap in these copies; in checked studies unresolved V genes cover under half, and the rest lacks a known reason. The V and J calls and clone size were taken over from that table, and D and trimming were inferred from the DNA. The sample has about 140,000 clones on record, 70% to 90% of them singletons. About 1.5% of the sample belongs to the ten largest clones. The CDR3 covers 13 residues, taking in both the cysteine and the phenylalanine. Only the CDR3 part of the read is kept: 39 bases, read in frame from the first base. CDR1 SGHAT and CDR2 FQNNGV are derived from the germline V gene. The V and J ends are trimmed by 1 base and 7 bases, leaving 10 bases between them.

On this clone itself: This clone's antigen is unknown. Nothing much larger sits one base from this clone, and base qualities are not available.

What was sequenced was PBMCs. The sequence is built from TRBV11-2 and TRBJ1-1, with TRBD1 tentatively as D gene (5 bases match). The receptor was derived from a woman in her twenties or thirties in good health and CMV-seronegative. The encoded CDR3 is CASSLVIDSEAFF. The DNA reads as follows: TGTGCCAGCAGCTTAGTTATAGACAGTGAAGCTTTCTTT.